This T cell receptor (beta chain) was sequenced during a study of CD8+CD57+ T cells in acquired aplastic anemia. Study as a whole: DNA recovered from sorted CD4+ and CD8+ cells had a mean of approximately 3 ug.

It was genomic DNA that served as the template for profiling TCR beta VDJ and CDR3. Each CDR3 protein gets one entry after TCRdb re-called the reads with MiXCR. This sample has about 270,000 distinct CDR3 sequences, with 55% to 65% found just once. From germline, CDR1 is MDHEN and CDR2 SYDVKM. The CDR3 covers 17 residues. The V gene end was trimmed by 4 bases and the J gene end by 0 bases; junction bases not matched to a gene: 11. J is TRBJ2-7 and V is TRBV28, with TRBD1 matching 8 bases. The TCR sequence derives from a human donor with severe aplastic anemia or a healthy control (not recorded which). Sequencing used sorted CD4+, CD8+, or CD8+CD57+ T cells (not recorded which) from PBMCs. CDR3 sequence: CASSSPRGQGISYEQYF. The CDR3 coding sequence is TGTGCCAGCAGTTCACCCCGCGGACAGGGCATCTCCTACGAGCAGTACTTC.